Presented here are 3 T cell receptor beta chains from one specimen sequenced in a study of blood T cell repertoires in COVID-19. Assay used: immunoSEQ multiplex PCR; TCRdb lists only in-frame clones, some missing. The sample includes about 200,000 clones, roughly nine tenths seen only once; the top ten take approximately 2%. Sequenced input: PBMCs or T cells enriched from blood (not recorded which). Receptors originate from a young woman who had recovered from COVID-19.

The chain employs TRBV24-1 and TRBJ2-1; D might be TRBD2 (5 bases). Germline lookup yields CDR1 KGHDR and CDR2 SFDVKD. The CDR3 extends over 15 amino acids. V lost 4 bases and J 1 base, leaving 10 bases between the germline ends. The CDR3 here is CATSDLAQSYNEQFF. Written as DNA, the CDR3 is TGTGCCACCAGTGACCTAGCCCAATCCTACAATGAGCAGTTCTTC.

This clone was seen once. J is TRBJ1-1 and V is TRBV3-1 (or the pseudogene TRBV3-2), with 12 bases lining up with TRBD1. J lost 6 bases, V lost 4 bases, and 3 bases had no gene match. The germline gives CDR1 LGHDT, CDR2 YNNKEL (reference sequence). The CDR3 length is 14 residues. The CDR3 loop reads CASSPGQGASEAFF. The CDR3 region has the DNA TGTGCCAGCAGCCCGGGACAGGGGGCCTCTGAAGCTTTCTTT.

The chain has TRBV24-1 and TRBJ1-1, with D possibly TRBD1 on 5 matching bases. The CDR3 is 18 residues long. V was trimmed by 4 bases and J by 1 base, leaving 21 bases between them. Germline assignment: CDR1 KGHDR and CDR2 SFDVKD. The CDR3 DNA follows: TGTGCCACCAGTGACACAAAAACGGGGGGAAAGGAGAACACTGAAGCTTTCTTT. As protein: CATSDTKTGGKENTEAFF.